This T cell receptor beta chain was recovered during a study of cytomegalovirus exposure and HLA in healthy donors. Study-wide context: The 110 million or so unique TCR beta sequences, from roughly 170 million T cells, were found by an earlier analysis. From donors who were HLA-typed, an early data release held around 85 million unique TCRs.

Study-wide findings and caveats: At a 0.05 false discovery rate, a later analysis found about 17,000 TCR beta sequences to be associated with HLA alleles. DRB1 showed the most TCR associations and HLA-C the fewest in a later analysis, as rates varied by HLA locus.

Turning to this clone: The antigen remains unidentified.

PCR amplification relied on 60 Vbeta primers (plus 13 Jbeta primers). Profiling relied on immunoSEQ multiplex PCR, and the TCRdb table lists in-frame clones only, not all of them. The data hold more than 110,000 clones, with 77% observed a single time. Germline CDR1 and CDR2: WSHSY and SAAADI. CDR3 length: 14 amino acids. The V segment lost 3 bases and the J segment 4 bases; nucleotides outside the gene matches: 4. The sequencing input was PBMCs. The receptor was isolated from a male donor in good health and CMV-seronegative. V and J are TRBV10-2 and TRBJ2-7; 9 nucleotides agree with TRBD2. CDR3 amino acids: CASSESSGAYEQYF. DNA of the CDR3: TGCGCCAGCAGTGAATCTAGCGGGGCATACGAGCAGTACTTC.